Sequencing of this T cell receptor (beta chain) was carried out in a study of graft-versus-host responses after intestinal transplantation. Study as a whole: Grafts that recipients had were multivisceral, liver-intestinal, or isolated intestinal transplants. Broader study findings: Recipient bone marrow held GvH clones, some seen earlier in ileum or blood. Early post-transplant HvG declines showed an association with peak circulating GvH clone levels.

Once the reaction had ended, proliferating CFSE-low CD3+CD4+ and CD3+CD8+ responders were sorted. Method: immunoSEQ multiplex PCR; TCRdb's copy keeps in-frame clones and lacks some. The table lists approximately 18,000 clones, around 40% of them singletons, with roughly 2% in the top ten. This CDR3 comprises 17 residues. V gave up 3 bases and J gave up 4 bases, with 19 bases separating them. Germline V gives CDR1 SGDLS, CDR2 YYNGEE. This clonotype originated in a human patient who was an organ donor for intestinal transplantation. This chain joins TRBV9 and TRBJ2-2; a weak D match, TRBD1 (6 bases). The sample was alloreactive CD4+ T cells from a mixed lymphocyte reaction culture, taken before transplantation. Stated subset: CFSE-low proliferating T cells sorted from approximately 6-day pre-transplant mixed lymphocyte reaction (GvH or HvG direction). CDR3 sequence: CASSGERQVWGTGELFF. The DNA of the CDR3 is TGTGCCAGCAGCGGGGAAAGACAGGTTTGGGGCACCGGGGAGCTGTTTTTT.